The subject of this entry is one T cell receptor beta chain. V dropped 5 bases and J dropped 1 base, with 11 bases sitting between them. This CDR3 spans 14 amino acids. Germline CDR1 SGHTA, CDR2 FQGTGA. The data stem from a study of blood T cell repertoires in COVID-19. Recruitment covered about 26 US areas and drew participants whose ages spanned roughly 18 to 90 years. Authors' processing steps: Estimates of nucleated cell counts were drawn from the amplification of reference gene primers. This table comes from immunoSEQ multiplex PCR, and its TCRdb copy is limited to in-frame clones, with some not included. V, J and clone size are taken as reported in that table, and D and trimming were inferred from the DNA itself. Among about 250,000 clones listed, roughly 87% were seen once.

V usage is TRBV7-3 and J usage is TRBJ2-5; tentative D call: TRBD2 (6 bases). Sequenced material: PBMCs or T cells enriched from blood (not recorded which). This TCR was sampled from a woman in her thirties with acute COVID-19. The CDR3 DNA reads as TGTGCCAGCAGCCTCGGGGGTGGCCAAGAGACCCAGTACTTC. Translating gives CASSLGGGQETQYF.